This paragraph covers one T cell receptor beta chain sequence. The data are from a study of beta chain features in type 1 diabetes. cDNA synthesis used the whole RNA isolate, giving expressed TCRB sequences. Sequenced by immunoSEQ multiplex PCR; TCRdb stores in-frame clones only, minus some. The sample lists about 110,000 clones, almost 40% occurring once. The CDR3 sequence is 12 residues long. CDR1 is SGHRS and CDR2 is YFSETQ in the germline V gene. Trimming removed 0 bases at V and 7 bases at J, with 6 bases between. Via the markers CD45RO/CCR7/CD25/CD127/CD95/CD27, stem cell-like memory, regulatory, central memory and naive CD4+ cells were sorted.

The V and J genes are TRBV5-1 and TRBJ2-3; D ambiguous. The sequence was obtained from a woman under 30 in good health. The sequenced material came from stem cell memory CD4+ T cells from blood. CDR3 nucleotide sequence: TGCGCCAGCAGCTTGGGAACTAATACGCAGTATTTT. Translation: CASSLGTNTQYF. The full variable domain, rest sourced from reference TRBV5-1 and TRBJ2-3, is KAGVTQTPRYLIKTRGQQVTLSCSPISGHRSVSWYQQTPGQGLQFLFEYFSETQRNKGNFPGRFSGRQFSNSRSEMNVSTLELGDSALYLCASSLGTNTQYFGPGTRLTVL.